This entry features one TCR beta chain sequence. Its specificity is not known. The method was immunoSEQ multiplex PCR; TCRdb's version includes in-frame clones alone and lacks a portion of them. The profile shows 40,000 to 50,000 clones, about 76% of them singletons. J gave up 5 bases and V 0 bases, and 9 bases lay outside the gene matches. Germline V gives CDR1 GTSNPN, CDR2 SVGIG (reference sequence). CDR3 size: 15 residues. The sample is drawn from a study of a mutant IDH1 vaccine in newly diagnosed glioma. Time point reported: week 23, last vaccination. Doses comprised 300 ug of mutant IDH1 20-mer peptide each, plus topical imiquimod.

J is TRBJ2-5 and V is TRBV30, with 7 bases aligning to TRBD2. The sample in question was PBMCs, obtained from a glioma patient whose treatment included an IDH1 peptide vaccine. The clonotype comes from a man aged 50-60 years with glioma. CDR3 residues: CAWSVMGRVRETQYF. The CDR3 region has the DNA TGTGCCTGGAGTGTAATGGGGAGGGTTCGTGAGACCCAGTACTTC.